One and the same sample provided the 23 T cell receptor beta chains below, sequenced in a study of T cells in Graves' hyperthyroidism and ophthalmopathy. TCR beta CDR3 sequences were amplified from RNA transcripts. The HTBI primer set drove a first-round RT-PCR of the TCR CDR3. MiXCR, run by TCRdb on the multiplex PCR reads, gives a single entry per CDR3 protein. In the table there are 350,000 or so distinct CDR3 sequences, around 20% of which are singletons. The sequencing sample was made of blood. The receptors were sampled from a woman between 45 and 60 years old with Graves' hyperthyroidism.

This clonotype was seen ten or more times. The V gene is TRBV12-3 or TRBV12-4, the J gene TRBJ2-3; D possibly matches TRBD1 or TRBD2 (5 bases each). The CDR3 extends over 13 amino acids. V gave up 7 bases and J gave up 0 bases, with 8 bases separating them. For the CDR3, the DNA is TGTGCCAGCAAGAGGGACAGCACAGATACGCAGTATTTT. Residues: CASKRDSTDTQYF.

This clonotype was seen repeatedly, ten times or more. This sequence joins TRBV20-1 and TRBJ2-1; D assignment may be TRBD1 or TRBD2 (5 bases each). This CDR3 region has 13 residues. The ends were cut back, 3 bases at V and 5 bases at J, with 11 bases in the middle. The germline V gene has CDR1 DFQATT and CDR2 SNEGSKA (reference sequence). The DNA for the CDR3 is TGCAGTGCTAGCGGGGCCGTAGACAATGAGCAGTTCTTC. Protein: CSASGAVDNEQFF.

This clonotype was seen many times. CDR3 residues: CASSESSGGGEQFF. CDR3 DNA: TGTGCCAGCAGTGAATCTAGCGGGGGAGGTGAGCAGTTCTTC. V is TRBV2 and J is TRBJ2-1; 10 positions match TRBD2. The CDR3 totals 14 residues. V shed 2 bases and J 9 bases; nucleotides not matched to a gene: 4. The germline gives CDR1 SNHLY, CDR2 FYNNEI.

The sample holds a few counts of this clonotype. This rearrangement joins TRBV20-1 to TRBJ1-1; D is ambiguous. Germline V gene sequence: CDR1 DFQATT, CDR2 SNEGSKA (reference sequence). This CDR3 is built from 14 residues. Trimming left V 5 bases short and J 0 bases short, with 13 bases between. The CDR3 loop reads CSAPGFGVNTEAFF. CDR3 nucleotide sequence: TGCAGTGCTCCGGGGTTCGGGGTGAACACTGAAGCTTTCTTT.

This clonotype was counted ten times or more. The V call is TRBV28, the J call TRBJ2-2, with TRBD2 as a possible D gene (5 bases). This CDR3 spans 14 amino acids. Trimming took off 3 bases at V and 8 bases at J, with 13 bases between the two ends. CDR1 is MDHEN, CDR2 SYDVKM, per germline. The CDR3 protein is CASSFGAVKGELFF. Here the CDR3 DNA reads TGTGCCAGCAGTTTTGGAGCGGTTAAAGGGGAGCTGTTTTTT.

This clonotype was counted only a few times. The rearrangement links TRBV9 to TRBJ2-3, with D possibly matching TRBD2 (6 bases). The CDR3 covers 15 residues. In germline, CDR1 is SGDLS, CDR2 YYNGEE. The V and J ends lost 0 bases and 2 bases respectively, with 10 bases between them. The CDR3 reads CASSVEASATDTQYF. The CDR3 nucleotides read TGTGCCAGCAGCGTAGAGGCTAGCGCCACAGATACGCAGTATTTT.

This clonotype was counted at least ten times. The genes are TRBV7-9 and TRBJ1-4; maybe TRBD1 (5 bases). V shed 4 bases and J shed 5 bases, with 14 bases lying between them. This CDR3 has 15 amino acids. CDR1 and CDR2 from the germline V gene are SEHNR and FQNEAQ (reference sequence). The CDR3 loop is CASSSDGGGNEKLFF. DNA for the CDR3: TGTGCCAGCAGCTCCGACGGGGGAGGGAATGAAAAACTGTTTTTT.

The table lists this clonotype with many counts. The V gene is TRBV3-1, the J gene TRBJ2-3; D remains ambiguous. This CDR3 spans 12 amino acids. The germline V gene encodes CDR1 LGHDT and CDR2 YNNKEL (reference sequence). The ends were cut back, 1 base at V and 7 bases at J, with 6 bases in the middle. The CDR3 loop is CASSQGSYTQYF. The CDR3 nucleotides are TGTGCCAGCAGCCAAGGTTCATATACGCAGTATTTT.

The chain is built from TRBV27 and TRBJ2-7; the D gene could be TRBD1 or TRBD2 (5 bases each). The germline V and J ends were trimmed by 7 bases and 0 bases, with 13 bases remaining between them. The CDR3 loop spans 14 amino acids. The germline CDR1 and CDR2 sequences are MNHEY and SMNVEV (reference sequence). The CDR3 region is CASTRDRLSYEQYF. In nucleotides, the CDR3 is TGTGCCAGCACCAGGGACCGACTCTCCTACGAGCAGTACTTC.

This clonotype was counted ten times or more. The junction departs from germline at one end; a sequencing error may be responsible. For the CDR3, the DNA is TGTGCCAGCAGCTTAGGCGGGAGGACAGATACGCAGTATTTT. It encodes CASSLGGRTDTQYF. V and J are TRBV12-3 or TRBV12-4 and TRBJ2-3; 8 nucleotides line up with TRBD2. The CDR3 length is 14 residues.

This clonotype has just one count. The V and J genes are TRBV11-1 and TRBJ2-3, with TRBD2 as a possible D gene (5 bases). The length of the CDR3 is 14 residues. V was cut by 5 bases and J by 3 bases, with 12 bases left in between. Germline V gene sequence: CDR1 SGHAT, CDR2 FQDESV (reference sequence). DNA for the CDR3: TGTGCCAGCAGCCCGGCGCGGAGGACAGATACGCAGTATTTT. This codes for CASSPARRTDTQYF. Variable domain in full (rest from reference TRBV11-1 and TRBJ2-3): EAEVAQSPRYKITEKSQAVAFWCDPISGHATLYWYRQILGQGPELLVQFQDESVVDDSQLPKDRFSAERLKGVDSTLKIQPAELGDSAMYLCASSPARRTDTQYFGPGTRLTVL.

There are a few counts of this clonotype. The chain couples TRBV6-1 to TRBJ2-5, with TRBD1 matching 7 bases. V lost 6 bases to trimming and J lost 4 bases; unmatched junction nucleotides: 8. CDR1 MNHNS and CDR2 SASEGT come from the germline V gene. CDR3 length: 14 residues. CDR3 in amino acids: CASSQGVVGETQYF. For the CDR3, the DNA is TGTGCCAGCAGCCAGGGGGTAGTCGGAGAGACCCAGTACTTC.

This clonotype is labeled medium-sized. This rearrangement joins TRBV7-9 to TRBJ2-5, with D possibly being TRBD1 or TRBD2 (5 bases each). Between the trimmed V and J ends, which lost 7 bases and 5 bases, there was a span of 17 bases. The CDR3 runs 14 residues. Germline CDR1 and CDR2: SEHNR and FQNEAQ (reference sequence). CDR3 sequence reads: CASKRKGGTETQYF. In DNA, the CDR3 is TGTGCCAGCAAGAGGAAGGGTGGGACGGAGACCCAGTACTTC.

This clonotype was recorded at least ten times. The CDR3 DNA is TGCGCCAGCAGCTTGGAGGGACAGGCTAATTCACCCCTCCACTTT. Encoded protein: CASSLEGQANSPLHF. The rearrangement joins TRBV5-1 to TRBJ1-6; 8 nucleotides line up with TRBD1. The V and J ends lost 0 bases and 6 bases, in that order; junction bases with no gene match: 2. Germline CDR1 is SGHRS and CDR2 is YFSETQ. The CDR3 extends over 15 amino acids.

The rearrangement uses TRBV7-3 and TRBJ1-2; TRBD1 might be the D (5 bases). This CDR3 is built from 11 residues. Germline loops: CDR1 SGHTA, CDR2 FQGTGA. V was clipped by 1 base and J by 11 bases, with 8 bases between them. This CDR3 reads CASSLRKGYTF. The CDR3, as DNA: TGTGCCAGCAGCTTAAGGAAGGGGTACACCTTC.

This clonotype was detected only a few times. The chain couples TRBV19 to TRBJ2-7; D may be TRBD1 or TRBD2 (5 bases each). Trimming cost V 1 base and J 0 bases, with 10 bases left between them. CDR3 size: 15 residues. Germline CDR1 reads LNHDA; CDR2 reads SQIVND (reference sequence). The CDR3 nucleotides are TGTGCCAGTAGTATAGGGGACGGGACCTCCTACGAGCAGTACTTC. The encoded protein is CASSIGDGTSYEQYF.

The gene calls are TRBV4-1 and TRBJ2-1, with TRBD2 matching 9 bases. This CDR3 is 16 amino acids long. The ends lost 5 bases at V and 7 bases at J; junction bases unmatched: 12. CDR1 is MGHRA, CDR2 YSYEKL, per germline. For the CDR3, the DNA is TGCGCCAGCAGCTCTACCGGGACTAGCAGGAGTAATGAGCAGTTCTTC. It specifies CASSSTGTSRSNEQFF.

This clonotype was counted a few times. The rearrangement uses TRBV7-9 and TRBJ2-7, with 7 positions matching TRBD2. Germline values: CDR1 SEHNR, CDR2 FQNEAQ (reference sequence). V lost 1 base to trimming and J lost 6 bases; unmatched junction nucleotides: 0. The CDR3 has 12 amino acids. CDR3 in amino acids: CASSLGTSEQYF. CDR3 DNA sequence: TGTGCCAGCAGCTTAGGGACTAGCGAGCAGTACTTC.

This clonotype was seen a handful of times. The junction and the germline gene differ at one end; a read error may be behind it. CDR3 DNA: TGTGCCGGCAGTTTACTACACAGGGATTATAGCAATCAGCCCCAGCATTTT. It is translated as CAGSLLHRDYSNQPQHF. The rearrangement uses TRBV28 and TRBJ1-5; perhaps TRBD1 as D (6 bases). There are 17 residues in the CDR3. Germline V lookup: CDR1 MDHEN, CDR2 SYDVKM.

Ten or more counts support this clonotype. The chain recombines TRBV6-1 with TRBJ1-6; tentatively, D is TRBD1 (5 bases). The germline gives CDR1 MNHNS, CDR2 SASEGT. This CDR3 contains 15 residues. Trimming removed 10 bases at V and 4 bases at J, with 17 bases between. The CDR3 reads CATWTRGEYNSPLHF. CDR3 nucleotide sequence: TGTGCCACCTGGACCCGGGGGGAATATAATTCACCCCTCCACTTT.

The V call is TRBV19, the J call TRBJ1-2; D not resolved. V was clipped by 5 bases and J by 4 bases, with 17 bases between them. The CDR3 spans 15 residues. Germline CDR1 LNHDA, CDR2 SQIVND (reference sequence). The chain's CDR3 is CASSSRSSGIYGYTF. CDR3 nucleotide sequence: TGTGCCAGTAGTTCCCGGAGCTCTGGGATCTATGGCTACACCTTC.

This clonotype was seen many times. Here the CDR3 DNA reads TGCGCCAGCGCCCGGGACAGGGTCACCGGGGAGCTGTTTTTT. Amino acids: CASARDRVTGELFF. The genes are TRBV5-1 and TRBJ2-2, with 9 bases lining up with TRBD1. CDR3 length: 14 amino acids. Unmatched junction bases numbered 5, after V lost 7 bases and J lost 4 bases. Germline CDR1 is SGHRS and CDR2 is YFSETQ.

The chain employs TRBV19 and TRBJ2-1, with 9 bases identical to TRBD2. Trimming removed 3 bases from V and 3 bases from J; junction bases left unmatched: 9. There are 17 residues in the CDR3. In germline, CDR1 is LNHDA, CDR2 SQIVND (reference sequence). CDR3 region: CASSIGPRRGGYNEQFF. The CDR3 DNA is TGTGCCAGTAGTATTGGGCCTCGGCGGGGGGGCTACAATGAGCAGTTCTTC.